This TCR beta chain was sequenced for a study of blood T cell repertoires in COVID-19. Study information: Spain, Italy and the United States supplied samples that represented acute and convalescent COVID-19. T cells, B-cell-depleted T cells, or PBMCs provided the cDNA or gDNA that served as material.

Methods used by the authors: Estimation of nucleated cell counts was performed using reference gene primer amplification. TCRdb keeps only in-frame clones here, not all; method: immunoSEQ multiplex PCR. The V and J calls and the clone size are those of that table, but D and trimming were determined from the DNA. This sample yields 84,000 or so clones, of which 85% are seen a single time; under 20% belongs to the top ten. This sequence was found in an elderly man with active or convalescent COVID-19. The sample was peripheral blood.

This chain's CDR3 is CATSRYGGTGMSGYTF. The CDR3 coding sequence is TGTGCCACCAGCAGATATGGGGGGACAGGGATGAGTGGCTACACCTTC. The J gene is TRBJ1-2, the V gene TRBV15, with 9 bases identical to TRBD1. The V segment lost 2 bases and the J segment 7 bases; nucleotides outside the gene matches: 11. CDR1 is LNHNV, CDR2 YYDKDF, per germline (reference sequence). CDR3 length: 16 residues.